The sequence of this T cell receptor (beta chain) was determined in a study of cytomegalovirus exposure and HLA in healthy donors. Findings and caveats of the study: Cytomegalovirus status was reportedly diagnosed by the classifier with high sensitivity and specificity. A list of about 180 TCR beta chains associated with cytomegalovirus was given.

From the 120-subject validation cohort, which was separate from the approximately 700-subject first cohort, the donors were drawn. Assay: immunoSEQ multiplex PCR; the TCRdb copy retains only in-frame clones and omits some. This sample has approximately 170,000 clones; more than 80% occur once, and the top ten carry approximately 2.9%. Comments on this clone: The antigen remains unidentified.

The germline V and J ends were trimmed by 0 bases and 2 bases, with 10 bases remaining between them. The CDR3 sequence is 16 residues long. In germline, CDR1 is LGHNA, CDR2 YSLEER. Source material: PBMCs. This TCR was sampled from a woman under 30 in good health and CMV-seropositive. The chain links TRBV4-3 to TRBJ1-4; no firm D call. The CDR3 spells CASSQDLAGTNEKLFF. The CDR3 bases are TGCGCCAGCAGCCAAGATCTGGCAGGTACTAATGAAAAACTGTTTTTT.